Sequencing of this T cell receptor (beta chain) was carried out in a study of cytomegalovirus exposure and HLA in healthy donors. Study conclusions and caveats: The authors listed roughly 150 TCR beta chains as cytomegalovirus-associated.

Germline V gives CDR1 MNHEY, CDR2 SMNVEV (reference sequence). The CDR3 runs to 13 residues. V lost 6 bases, J lost 5 bases, and 14 bases lay in between. With respect to this clone: Its antigen is unidentified.

Some clones are missing from TCRdb's copy, which holds only in-frame ones; the method was immunoSEQ multiplex PCR. The data contain some 260,000 clones, roughly 87% of them singletons. The origin of this receptor is a man younger than 35 in good health and CMV-seropositive. Sequencing used PBMCs. The chain recombines TRBV27 with TRBJ2-7, with D possibly matching TRBD1 (6 bases). The CDR3 is CASRRTVRNEQYF. DNA of the CDR3: TGTGCCAGCAGACGGACAGTCCGAAACGAGCAGTACTTC.